The source of this T cell receptor beta chain is a study of tumor and adjacent non-tumor tissue in lung cancer. For the study at large: Histology: under 15 adenocarcinoma, a couple of squamous cell carcinoma, 1 small cell lung cancer. Millions of productive TCRbeta reads were obtained per sample on average.

A modified ARM-PCR protocol with three rounds of nested PCR amplified TCRbeta. Via MiXCR, TCRdb re-called the multiplex PCR reads, giving one row per CDR3 protein. The table records 90,000 to 100,000 distinct CDR3 sequences, approximately 80% of them present only once. In the case of this clonotype: The antigen remains undetermined.

Points from the study as a whole: Shorter survival was associated with higher TCR diversity in tumors. Tumor tissue had significantly higher TCR diversity than normal lung.

The template was RNA from unsorted bulk tissue. This non-tumor lung sample came from over 3 cm beyond the tumor edge. V was cut by 6 bases and J by 3 bases, with 21 bases left in between. The CDR3 runs to 16 residues. The source of this sequence is a man in his sixties with small cell lung cancer. The sequenced sample consisted of distant non-tumor lung tissue. The chain joins TRBV12-3 or TRBV12-4 to TRBJ2-7; a weak D match, TRBD2 (6 bases). The chain's CDR3 is CASSSRGTEWSYEQYF. In DNA, the CDR3 is TGTGCCAGCAGCTCTCGCGGGACCGAATGGAGCTACGAGCAGTACTTC.